Described below is a single T cell receptor (beta chain) sequence and its context. Its antigen is currently unknown. This entry is derived from a study of cytomegalovirus exposure and HLA in healthy donors. The study ran its PCR with 60 Vbeta and 13 Jbeta primers. The method was immunoSEQ multiplex PCR; TCRdb's version includes in-frame clones alone and lacks a portion of them. The sample has 72,000 or so clones, approximately 80% seen once. General study findings and limits: Exclusion applied to some V segments, including TRBV6-2 and TRBV6-3, as they were indistinguishable.

CDR1 KGHSH and CDR2 LQKENI come from the germline V gene. The CDR3 covers 15 residues. The V gene end was trimmed by 5 bases and the J gene end by 8 bases; junction bases not matched to a gene: 10. The receptor's source is a young man in good health and CMV-seropositive. The V call is TRBV18, the J call TRBJ1-4; 8 positions match TRBD1. Sequenced material: PBMCs. In nucleotides, the CDR3 is TGTGCCAGCTCAGGTTCCCAGGGGGCCGGCGAAAAACTGTTTTTT. Translating gives CASSGSQGAGEKLFF.